This T cell receptor beta chain was retrieved from a study of somatic mutations in cytotoxic T cells in rheumatoid arthritis. Here immunoSEQ multiplex PCR was the method, and the copy in TCRdb shows in-frame clones only, minus some. Among roughly 20,000 clones, 78% were seen once, and the ten largest hold roughly 10%. The investigators isolated CD4+ and CD8+ cells by positive magnetic bead selection and checked their purity by flow cytometry. V shed 4 bases and J 5 bases; nucleotides not matched to a gene: 8. The germline V gene encodes CDR1 SGHRS and CDR2 YFSETQ. The CDR3 has 15 amino acids. The receptor was derived from an adult with rheumatoid arthritis. The J gene is TRBJ1-1, the V gene TRBV5-1; 10 bases fit TRBD1. The sequenced sample consisted of CD8+ T cells sorted from blood. CDR3 protein: CASSPRDRGLTEAFF. The CDR3 DNA reads TGCGCCAGCAGCCCCCGGGACAGGGGTCTAACTGAAGCTTTCTTT.